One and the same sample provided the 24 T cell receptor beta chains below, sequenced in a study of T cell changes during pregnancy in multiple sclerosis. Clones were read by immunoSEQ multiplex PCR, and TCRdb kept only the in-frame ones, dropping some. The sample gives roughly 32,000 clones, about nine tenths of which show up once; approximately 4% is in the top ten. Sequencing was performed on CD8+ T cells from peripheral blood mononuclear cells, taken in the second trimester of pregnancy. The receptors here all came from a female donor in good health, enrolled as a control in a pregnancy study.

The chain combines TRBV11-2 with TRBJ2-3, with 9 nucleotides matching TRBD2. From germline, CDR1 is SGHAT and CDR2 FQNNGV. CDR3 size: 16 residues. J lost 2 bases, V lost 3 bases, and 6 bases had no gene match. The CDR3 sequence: CASSFPSGEYTDTQYF. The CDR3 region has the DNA TGTGCCAGCAGCTTCCCTAGCGGGGAGTACACAGATACGCAGTATTTT. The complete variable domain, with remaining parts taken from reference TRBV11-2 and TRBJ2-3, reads EAGVAQSPRYKIIEKRQSVAFWCNPISGHATLYWYQQILGQGPKLLIQFQNNGVVDDSQLPKDRFSAERLKGVDSTLKIQPAKLEDSAVYLCASSFPSGEYTDTQYFGPGTRLTVL.

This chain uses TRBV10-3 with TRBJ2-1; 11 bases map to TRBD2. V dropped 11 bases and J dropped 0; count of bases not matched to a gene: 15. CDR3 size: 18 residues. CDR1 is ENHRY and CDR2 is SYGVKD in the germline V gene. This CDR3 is CAVRPIAGGQTSYNEQFF. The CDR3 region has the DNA TGTGCCGTCCGTCCGATAGCGGGGGGGCAAACCTCCTACAATGAGCAGTTCTTC.

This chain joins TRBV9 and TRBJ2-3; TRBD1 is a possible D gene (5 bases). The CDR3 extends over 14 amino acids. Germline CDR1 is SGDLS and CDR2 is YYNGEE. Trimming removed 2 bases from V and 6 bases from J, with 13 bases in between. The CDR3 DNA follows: TGTGCCAGCAGCGTCTTACCAGGGCGCGATACGCAGTATTTT. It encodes CASSVLPGRDTQYF.

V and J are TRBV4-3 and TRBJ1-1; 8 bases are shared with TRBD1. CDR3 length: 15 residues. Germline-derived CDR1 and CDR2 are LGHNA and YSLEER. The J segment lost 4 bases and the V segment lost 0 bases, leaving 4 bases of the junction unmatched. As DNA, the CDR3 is TGCGCCAGCAGCCAAGATACAGGGGGAGGCACTGAAGCTTTCTTT. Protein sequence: CASSQDTGGGTEAFF.

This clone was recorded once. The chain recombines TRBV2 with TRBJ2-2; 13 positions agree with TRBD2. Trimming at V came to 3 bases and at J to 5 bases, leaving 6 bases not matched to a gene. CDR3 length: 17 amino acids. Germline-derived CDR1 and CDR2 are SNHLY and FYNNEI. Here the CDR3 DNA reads TGTGCCAGCAGTGATCAGGGACTAGCGGGGTATACCGGGGAGCTGTTTTTT. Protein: CASSDQGLAGYTGELFF.

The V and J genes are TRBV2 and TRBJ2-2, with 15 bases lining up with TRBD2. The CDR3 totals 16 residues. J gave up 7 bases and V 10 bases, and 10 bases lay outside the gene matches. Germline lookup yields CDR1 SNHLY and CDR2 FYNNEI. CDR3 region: CAIPGTSGGSGGELFF. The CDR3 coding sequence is TGTGCCATCCCAGGGACTAGCGGGGGGTCCGGCGGGGAGCTGTTTTTT.

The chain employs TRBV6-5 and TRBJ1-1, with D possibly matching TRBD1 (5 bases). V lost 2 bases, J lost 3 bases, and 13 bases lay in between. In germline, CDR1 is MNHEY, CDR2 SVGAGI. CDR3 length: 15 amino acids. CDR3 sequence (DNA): TGTGCCAGCAGTTACGAAGTGGGGGGGTACACTGAAGCTTTCTTT. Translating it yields CASSYEVGGYTEAFF.

Here the CDR3 reads CASSGEGYSNQPQHF. The CDR3 bases are TGTGCCAGCAGCGGGGAGGGATATAGCAATCAGCCCCAGCATTTT. The chain has TRBV9 and TRBJ1-5; unclear D gene. With 3 bases removed from V and 0 bases from J, the gap between germline ends came to 10 bases. Per germline, CDR1 SGDLS and CDR2 YYNGEE. CDR3 length equals 15 residues.

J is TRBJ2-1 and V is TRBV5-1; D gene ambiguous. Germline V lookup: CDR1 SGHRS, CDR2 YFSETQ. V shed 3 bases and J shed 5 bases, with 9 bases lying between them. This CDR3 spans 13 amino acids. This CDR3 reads CASSSTADNEQFF. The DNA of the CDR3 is TGCGCCAGCAGCTCCACGGCGGACAATGAGCAGTTCTTC.

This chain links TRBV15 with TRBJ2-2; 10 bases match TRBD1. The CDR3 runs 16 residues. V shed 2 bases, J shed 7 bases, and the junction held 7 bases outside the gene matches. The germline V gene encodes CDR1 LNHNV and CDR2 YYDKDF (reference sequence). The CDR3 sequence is CATSRTGQGEIGELFF. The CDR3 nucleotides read TGTGCCACCAGCAGAACCGGACAGGGGGAGATCGGGGAGCTGTTTTTT.

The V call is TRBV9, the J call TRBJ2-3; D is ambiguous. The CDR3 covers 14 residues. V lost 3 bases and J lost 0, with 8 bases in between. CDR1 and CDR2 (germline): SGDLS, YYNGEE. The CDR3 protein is CASSAHTSTDTQYF. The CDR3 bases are TGTGCCAGCAGCGCCCACACCAGCACAGATACGCAGTATTTT.

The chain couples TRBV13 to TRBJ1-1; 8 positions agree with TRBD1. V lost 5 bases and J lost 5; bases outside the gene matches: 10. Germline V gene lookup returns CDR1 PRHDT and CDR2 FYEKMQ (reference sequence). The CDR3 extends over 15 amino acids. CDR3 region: CASSLSTGVMTEAFF. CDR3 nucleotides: TGTGCCAGCAGCCTATCGACAGGGGTGATGACTGAAGCTTTCTTT.

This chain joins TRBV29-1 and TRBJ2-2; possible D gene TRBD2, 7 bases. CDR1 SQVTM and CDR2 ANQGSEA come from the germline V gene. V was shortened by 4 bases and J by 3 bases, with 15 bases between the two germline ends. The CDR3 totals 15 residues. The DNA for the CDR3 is TGCAGCGTTGTTGGGGGGGCATTCGACACCGGGGAGCTGTTTTTT. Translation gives CSVVGGAFDTGELFF.

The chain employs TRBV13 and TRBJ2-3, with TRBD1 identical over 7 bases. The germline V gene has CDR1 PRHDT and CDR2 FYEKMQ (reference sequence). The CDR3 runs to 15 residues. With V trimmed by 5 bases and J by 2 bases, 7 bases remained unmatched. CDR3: CASSPWDSYTDTQYF. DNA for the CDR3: TGTGCCAGCAGCCCCTGGGACAGCTACACAGATACGCAGTATTTT.

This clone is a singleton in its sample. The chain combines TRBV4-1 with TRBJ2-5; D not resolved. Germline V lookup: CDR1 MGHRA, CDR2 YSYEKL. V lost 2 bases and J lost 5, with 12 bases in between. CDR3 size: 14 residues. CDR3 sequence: CASSQSLAGETQYF. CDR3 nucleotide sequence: TGCGCCAGCAGCCAAAGCCTGGCCGGGGAGACCCAGTACTTC.

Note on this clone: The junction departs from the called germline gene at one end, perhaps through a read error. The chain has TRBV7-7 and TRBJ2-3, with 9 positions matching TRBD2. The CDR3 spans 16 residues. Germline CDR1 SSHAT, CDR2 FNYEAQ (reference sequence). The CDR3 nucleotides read TGTGCTAGCAGCGGAGGCGGGGGGGCTAGCACAGATACGCAGTATTTT. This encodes CASSGGGGASTDTQYF.

CDR3 in DNA: TGTGCCAGTAGTATTAACGGGGAGGGGGGCACTGAAGCTTTCTTT. Protein sequence: CASSINGEGGTEAFF. The genes are TRBV19 and TRBJ1-1, with D possibly TRBD1 on 6 matching bases. V was trimmed by 3 bases and J by 4 bases, leaving 15 bases between them. The CDR3 spans 15 residues. Germline V gives CDR1 LNHDA, CDR2 SQIVND (reference sequence).

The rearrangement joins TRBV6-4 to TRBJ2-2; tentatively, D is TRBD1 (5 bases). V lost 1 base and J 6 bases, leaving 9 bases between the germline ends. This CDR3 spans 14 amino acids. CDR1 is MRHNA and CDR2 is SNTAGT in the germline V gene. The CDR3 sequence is CASSDFEGAGELFF. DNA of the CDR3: TGTGCCAGCAGTGACTTCGAAGGGGCCGGGGAGCTGTTTTTT.

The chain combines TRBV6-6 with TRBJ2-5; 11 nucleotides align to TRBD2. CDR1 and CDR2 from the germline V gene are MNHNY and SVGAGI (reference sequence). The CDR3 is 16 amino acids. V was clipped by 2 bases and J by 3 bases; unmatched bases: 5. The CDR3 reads CASSYLAGGLEETQYF. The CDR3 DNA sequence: TGTGCCAGCAGTTACCTAGCGGGGGGCCTAGAAGAGACCCAGTACTTC.

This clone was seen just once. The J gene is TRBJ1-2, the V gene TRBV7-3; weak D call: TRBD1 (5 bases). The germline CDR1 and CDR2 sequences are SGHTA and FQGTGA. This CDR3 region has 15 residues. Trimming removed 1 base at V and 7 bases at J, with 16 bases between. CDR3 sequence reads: CASSLIGGDEFGYTF. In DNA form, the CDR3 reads TGTGCCAGCAGCTTAATCGGGGGTGACGAGTTTGGCTACACCTTC.

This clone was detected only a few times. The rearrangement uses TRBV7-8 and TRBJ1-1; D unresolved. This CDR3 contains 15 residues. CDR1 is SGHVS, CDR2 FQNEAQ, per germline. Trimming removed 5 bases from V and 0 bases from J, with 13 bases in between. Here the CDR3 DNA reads TGTGCCAGCAGCGTCTCGACGGGGATGAACACTGAAGCTTTCTTT. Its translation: CASSVSTGMNTEAFF.

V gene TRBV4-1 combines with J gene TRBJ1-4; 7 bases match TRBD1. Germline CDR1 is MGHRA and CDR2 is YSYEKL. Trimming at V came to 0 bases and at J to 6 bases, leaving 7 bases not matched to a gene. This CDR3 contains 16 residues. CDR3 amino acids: CASSQEGAGGDEKLFF. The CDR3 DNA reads TGCGCCAGCAGCCAAGAGGGGGCAGGGGGAGATGAAAAACTGTTTTTT.

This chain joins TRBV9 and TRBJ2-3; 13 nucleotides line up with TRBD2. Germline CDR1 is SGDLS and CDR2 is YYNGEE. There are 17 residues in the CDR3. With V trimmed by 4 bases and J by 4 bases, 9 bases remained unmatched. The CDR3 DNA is TGTGCCAGCAGCTCCGCGACTAGCGGGGGGTTTGCAGATACGCAGTATTTT. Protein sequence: CASSSATSGGFADTQYF.

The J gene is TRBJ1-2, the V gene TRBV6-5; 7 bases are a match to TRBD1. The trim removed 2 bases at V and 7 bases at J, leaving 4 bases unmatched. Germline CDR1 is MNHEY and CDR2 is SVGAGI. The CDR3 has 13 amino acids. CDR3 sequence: CASSYTGTAGYTF. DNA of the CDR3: TGTGCCAGCAGTTACACTGGGACAGCTGGCTACACCTTC.